Presented here are 9 T cell receptor beta chains from one specimen sequenced in a study of T cell responses to AZD1222 COVID-19 vaccine. Method: immunoSEQ multiplex PCR; TCRdb's copy keeps in-frame clones and lacks some. The sample shows some 130,000 clones, 75% to 95% of them seen only once. The starting material was peripheral blood, obtained 28 days after the second AZD1222 dose. The receptor set was obtained from an adult who received the AZD1222 COVID-19 vaccine.

The V and J genes are TRBV2 and TRBJ1-2; possible D gene TRBD1, 6 bases. Trimming removed 3 bases at V and 1 base at J, with 15 bases between. This CDR3 has 16 residues. Looked up from germline, CDR1 is SNHLY and CDR2 is FYNNEI. CDR3 nucleotide sequence: TGTGCCAGCAGTGAGAGGACAGCCGAAAGTAACTATGGCTACACCTTC. It specifies CASSERTAESNYGYTF.

This clone has more than one count but fewer than ten. The chain combines TRBV5-5 with TRBJ1-5; D not certain. CDR3 length: 15 residues. Trimming took off 0 bases at V and 0 bases at J, with 7 bases between the two ends. Germline V CDR1 and CDR2: SGHKS, YYEKEE (reference sequence). This CDR3 is CASSLEPYSNQPQHF. Written as DNA, the CDR3 is TGTGCCAGCAGCTTGGAGCCATATAGCAATCAGCCCCAGCATTTT.

This chain connects TRBV19 to TRBJ1-6; D ambiguous. The CDR3 loop spans 15 amino acids. The germline V gene encodes CDR1 LNHDA and CDR2 SQIVND (reference sequence). Trimming stripped 3 bases from V and 11 bases from J, with 17 bases between. The CDR3 nucleotides are TGTGCCAGTAGTATCCGGGTGGCGGGAGGGCCACCCCTCCACTTT. Amino acid sequence: CASSIRVAGGPPLHF.

The chain joins TRBV19 to TRBJ1-1, with D unclear. The germline V gene has CDR1 LNHDA and CDR2 SQIVND (reference sequence). Trimming cost V 8 bases and J 8 bases, with 24 bases left between them. The CDR3 consists of 15 residues. The CDR3 reads CASFSGPPRELEAFF. CDR3 nucleotide sequence: TGTGCCAGTTTCTCCGGCCCACCGCGGGAACTAGAAGCTTTCTTT.

V usage is TRBV7-9 and J usage is TRBJ1-5, with TRBD1 matching over 8 bases. The junction had 4 bases not matched to a gene; V was cut back by 3 bases and J by 6 bases. The CDR3 consists of 14 residues. Germline loops: CDR1 SEHNR, CDR2 FQNEAQ (reference sequence). The CDR3 loop is CASSLQGAIQPQHF. Here the CDR3 DNA reads TGTGCCAGCAGCTTGCAGGGGGCGATTCAGCCCCAGCATTTT.

This chain joins TRBV13 and TRBJ2-3; D might be TRBD2 (6 bases). Trimming took 4 bases from V and 6 from J, leaving 17 bases between them. There are 15 residues in the CDR3. CDR1 PRHDT and CDR2 FYEKMQ come from the germline V gene (reference sequence). CDR3 sequence: CASSSLSRAGDTQYF. CDR3 nucleotide sequence: TGTGCCAGCAGCTCCCTGAGCAGGGCGGGGGATACGCAGTATTTT. Based on the CDR3 plus reference TRBV13 and TRBJ2-3, the full variable domain is AAGVIQSPRHLIKEKRETATLKCYPIPRHDTVYWYQQGPGQDPQFLISFYEKMQSDKGSIPDRFSAQQFSDYHSELNMSSLELGDSALYFCASSSLSRAGDTQYFGPGTRLTVL.

The rearrangement joins TRBV6-1 to TRBJ1-1, with D hard to call. V shed 0 bases and J shed 1 base, with 6 bases lying between them. The germline V gene encodes CDR1 MNHNS and CDR2 SASEGT. This CDR3 has 14 amino acids. The DNA for the CDR3 is TGTGCCAGCAGTGAAGCGCGTTCGAACACTGAAGCTTTCTTT. It is translated as CASSEARSNTEAFF.

This clone was recorded once. The chain employs TRBV6-5 and TRBJ2-7, with D unclear. Trimming shortened V by 0 bases and J by 3 bases, and 6 bases separated the two germline ends. The CDR3 contains 13 residues. Germline V gene lookup returns CDR1 MNHEY and CDR2 SVGAGI. CDR3 sequence reads: CASSYSVVYEQYV. The CDR3 DNA reads TGTGCCAGCAGTTACTCTGTAGTCTACGAGCAGTACGTC.

This sequence joins TRBV13 and TRBJ1-2; D ambiguous. Germline CDR1 reads PRHDT; CDR2 reads FYEKMQ (reference sequence). The CDR3 totals 16 residues. V was clipped by 5 bases and J by 6 bases, with 22 bases between them. The CDR3 is CASSLGRSAVRDGYTF. The CDR3, as DNA: TGTGCCAGCAGCCTCGGAAGGAGCGCGGTACGGGATGGCTACACCTTC. Using reference TRBV13 and TRBJ1-2 for the parts outside the CDR3, the full variable domain is AAGVIQSPRHLIKEKRETATLKCYPIPRHDTVYWYQQGPGQDPQFLISFYEKMQSDKGSIPDRFSAQQFSDYHSELNMSSLELGDSALYFCASSLGRSAVRDGYTFGSGTRLTVV.